A single sample is the source of the 24 T cell receptor beta chains below, sequenced in a study of tumor-infiltrating lymphocytes in primary liver carcinoma (TCRdb year 2017). Total RNA and DNA were co-extracted without cell sorting from about 19-30 mg of bulk tissue using the AllPrep DNA/RNA mini kit. The instrument given in TCRdb is Illumina HiSeq 2500. TCRbeta-specific cDNA was reverse-transcribed from around 500 ng total RNA using a constant-region primer and ProtoScript II reverse transcriptase. The TCRbeta libraries were prepared through three rounds of nested multiplex PCR following a slightly modified ARM-PCR procedure. Each of the first two PCR rounds ran for about 11 cycles using multiplex TRBV1-TRBV30 forward primers together with a Cbeta reverse primer. TCRdb redid the processing of the public reads, applying fastp at Q25 and MiXCR, and retained in-frame beta chains. Identical CDR3 proteins give one entry, which carries the most common genes and DNA. The sample has roughly 120,000 distinct CDR3 sequences on record, around 65% of them singletons. The top ten constitute over 8% of the sample.

Sequencing was carried out using tumor-adjacent normal liver tissue. Every receptor here comes from a woman in her fifties or sixties with primary liver carcinoma and hepatitis B virus infection.

This clonotype was picked up one time. A much larger clone sits a single nucleotide away, making a read error possible. Lacking the conserved final phenylalanine or tryptophan, this CDR3 likely reflects a read error. This chain uses TRBV7-3 with TRBJ2-1, with D hard to call. Germline CDR1 reads SGHTA; CDR2 reads FQGTGA. CDR3 length equals 13 residues. With 0 bases removed from V and 8 bases from J, the gap between germline ends came to 8 bases. The CDR3 here is CASSLTVRDEQFL. The DNA for the CDR3 is TGTGCCAGCAGCTTAACGGTTAGGGATGAGCAGTTCTTA.

The rearrangement uses TRBV11-2 and TRBJ2-1; 8 bases match TRBD2. Germline CDR1 SGHAT, CDR2 FQNNGV. V was pared by 10 bases and J by 4 bases, with 9 bases of the junction left unmatched. The CDR3 length is 14 residues. This chain's CDR3 is CAISWTSSYNEQFF. DNA of the CDR3: TGTGCCATCAGTTGGACTAGCAGTTACAATGAGCAGTTCTTC.

Turning to this clonotype: A read error is possible here, since a much larger clone lies one base away. V and J are TRBV5-4 and TRBJ2-3; D not resolved. The CDR3 has 16 residues. Deletions cut 9 bases from V and 2 bases from J, with 22 bases between. Germline CDR1 and CDR2: SGHNT and YYREEE (reference sequence). The CDR3 coding sequence is TGTGCCACCGGTCCCCCATTTGGTGCTAACACAGATACGCAGTATTTT. Translating it yields CATGPPFGANTDTQYF. Complete variable domain (other parts from reference TRBV5-4 and TRBJ2-3): ETGVTQSPTHLIKTRGQQVTLRCSSQSGHNTVSWYQQALGQGPQFIFQYYREEENGRGNFPPRFSGLQFPNYSSELNVNALELDDSALYLCATGPPFGANTDTQYFGPGTRLTVL.

With regard to this clonotype: Without the conserved terminal phenylalanine or tryptophan, this CDR3 likely stems from a read error. The CDR3, as DNA: TGTAGCGCAAACGCGAGAAACACTCTAAACAATGAGCAGTTCATC. Translated: CSANARNTLNNEQFI. The chain carries TRBV29-1 and TRBJ2-1; weak D call: TRBD2 (5 bases). The germline CDR1 and CDR2 sequences are SQVTM and ANQGSEA. The CDR3 has 15 amino acids.

V is TRBV6-5 and J is TRBJ2-2; the match to TRBD2 covers 7 bases. V trimming: 9 bases; J trimming: 6 bases; junction bases outside the gene matches: 10. Germline V gene lookup returns CDR1 MNHEY and CDR2 SVGAGI. The CDR3 runs 14 residues. CDR3 protein: CARSQELASGELFF. Here the CDR3 DNA reads TGTGCCAGAAGTCAAGAACTAGCGTCCGGGGAGCTGTTTTTT.

As to this clonotype: An end of the junction does not agree with germline; a read error may underlie this. V usage is TRBV11-2 and J usage is TRBJ2-5; D gene unclear. This CDR3 has 15 residues. The germline CDR1 and CDR2 sequences are SGHAT and FQNNGV. The chain's CDR3 is CTSSTMGFAGETQNF. CDR3 nucleotide sequence: TGTACCAGCAGTACCATGGGATTCGCAGGAGAGACCCAGAACTTC.

About this clonotype: Given a much more abundant clone one base away, this may be a read error. Given the absence of the conserved phenylalanine or tryptophan at the CDR3 end, a read error is likely. V usage is TRBV10-3 and J usage is TRBJ2-7; D call uncertain. V was pared by 0 bases and J by 6 bases, with 6 bases between. CDR3 length: 12 amino acids. Per the germline V gene, CDR1 is ENHRY and CDR2 is SYGVKD. CDR3 in DNA: TGTGCCATCAGTGAGTCGGTCCGCGAGCAGTACCTC. This gives the protein CAISESVREQYL.

This clonotype showed up many times. The chain uses TRBV6-2 or TRBV6-3 and TRBJ2-2; D call uncertain. Trimming stripped 4 bases from V and 3 bases from J, with 9 bases between. The CDR3 consists of 14 residues. Germline CDR1 reads MNHEY; CDR2 reads SVGEGT. The CDR3 nucleotides are TGTGCCAGCAGTTCAGGAACGGACACCGGGGAGCTGTTTTTT. It yields the protein CASSSGTDTGELFF.

This rearrangement joins TRBV28 to TRBJ2-7, with D uncertain. Per the germline V gene, CDR1 is MDHEN and CDR2 is SYDVKM. The CDR3 length is 12 residues. Trimming left V 1 base short and J 5 bases short, with 6 bases between. As DNA, the CDR3 is TGTGCCAGCAGTTTATTGGGTCACGAGCAGTACTTC. It yields the protein CASSLLGHEQYF.

On this clonotype: At one end, the junction sequence differs from germline, possibly due to a read error. The chain joins TRBV6-5 to TRBJ2-1, with 15 bases identical to TRBD2. The CDR3 is 17 amino acids. From germline, CDR1 is MNHEY and CDR2 SVGAGI. CDR3 bases: TGTGCCAGCAATTACTATATGGGACTAGCGGGAGGTTATGAACAATTCTTC. Translation gives CASNYYMGLAGGYEQFF.

With respect to this clonotype: Relative to the germline gene, one junction end is altered; a read error may explain this. The chain uses TRBV12-3 or TRBV12-4 and TRBJ2-3; D uncertain. The CDR3 is 14 residues long. CDR3 residues: CASSLGLPSDTRYF. In nucleotides, the CDR3 is TGTGCCAGCAGTTTAGGGCTACCTTCGGATACGCGGTATTTT.

This clonotype has only a few counts. The chain is built from TRBV5-5 and TRBJ2-1, with a tentative D call TRBD2 (6 bases). With 0 bases removed from V and 4 bases from J, the gap between germline ends came to 11 bases. Germline CDR1 and CDR2: SGHKS and YYEKEE (reference sequence). CDR3 length equals 15 residues. In DNA form, the CDR3 reads TGTGCCAGCAGCTTGGAAGCTAGCGTTTACAATGAGCAGTTCTTC. As protein: CASSLEASVYNEQFF.

A word on this clonotype: A read error is possible here, since a much larger clone lies one base away. As the CDR3 is not closed by the conserved phenylalanine or tryptophan, this likely results from a read error. CDR3 sequence: CASSLDLGGTEAFL. CDR3 nucleotide sequence: TGCGCCAGCAGCTTGGATTTGGGGGGAACTGAAGCTTTCCTT. The V gene is TRBV5-1, the J gene TRBJ1-1, with D possibly TRBD1 on 5 matching bases. The V end was cut by 0 bases, the J end by 5 bases, with 11 bases between. Germline V CDR1 and CDR2: SGHRS, YFSETQ. The CDR3 is made up of 14 amino acids.

This clonotype was counted a few times. The junction differs from germline at one of its ends, possibly a read error. V usage is TRBV6-1 and J usage is TRBJ2-1, with D uncertain. This CDR3 has 13 amino acids. Per germline, CDR1 MNHNS and CDR2 SASEGT. This CDR3 reads CASSELRWSEQFF. CDR3 DNA: TGTGCCAGCAGTGAATTGAGGTGGAGTGAGCAGTTCTTT.

Note on this clonotype: The germline gene is not matched at one end of the junction; a read error may be the cause. The J gene is TRBJ2-7, the V gene TRBV6-5; TRBD2 agrees at 7 bases. The CDR3 loop spans 14 amino acids. Germline lookup yields CDR1 MNHEY and CDR2 SVGAGI. The CDR3 DNA follows: TGTGCCAACAGTTTCGGGAGGAGCTCCTATGAGCAGTACTTC. The encoded protein is CANSFGRSSYEQYF.

This rearrangement joins TRBV7-9 to TRBJ1-5; D is perhaps TRBD1 (6 bases). From germline, CDR1 is SEHNR and CDR2 FQNEAQ (reference sequence). Trimming removed 5 bases from V and 5 bases from J, with 19 bases in between. This CDR3 contains 16 residues. The CDR3 region has the DNA TGTGCCAGCAGCGAACTGGGCAGGGGTTCGGATCAGCCCCAGCATTTT. Amino acid sequence: CASSELGRGSDQPQHF. The full variable domain, completed using reference TRBV7-9 and TRBJ1-5, is DTGVSQNPRHKITKRGQNVTFRCDPISEHNRLYWYRQTLGQGPEFLTYFQNEAQLEKSRLLSDRFSAERPKGSFSTLEIQRTEQGDSAMYLCASSELGRGSDQPQHFGDGTRLSIL.

In regard to this clonotype: This may come from a read error, since a much larger clone is one base off. The V call is TRBV24-1, the J call TRBJ2-3; D remains ambiguous. The assigned J gene may be wrong: the sequence end matches TRBJ1-5 better. The CDR3 is 15 residues long. Germline V gives CDR1 KGHDR, CDR2 SFDVKD. This CDR3 is CATSDKRAGQDTQHF. CDR3 DNA sequence: TGTGCCACCAGTGATAAGAGGGCGGGTCAAGATACGCAGCATTTT.

With regard to this clonotype: One end of the junction varies from germline; a read error may be responsible. This chain connects TRBV7-8 to TRBJ1-6; perhaps TRBD1 as D (5 bases). The CDR3 length is 15 residues. Germline assignment: CDR1 SGHVS and CDR2 FQNEAQ. The CDR3 loop reads CASSVRQGPCSPPHF. In DNA, the CDR3 is TGTGCCAGCAGCGTTAGGCAGGGTCCGTGTTCGCCCCCCCACTTT.

Note on this clonotype: This may be a read error, as it is one base from a much larger clone. The chain joins TRBV28 to TRBJ1-2; D not resolved. The CDR3 contains 13 residues. V gave up 10 bases and J gave up 6 bases, with 18 bases separating them. Per the germline V gene, CDR1 is MDHEN and CDR2 is SYDVKM. The CDR3 DNA reads TGTGCCACACCGGTCGGAGGGTTGAATGGCTACACCTTC. Translating gives CATPVGGLNGYTF.

In regard to this clonotype: This clone may be a read error of a much larger clone one base away. The chain carries TRBV7-9 and TRBJ2-3, with 7 nucleotides matching TRBD1. Germline V gene sequence: CDR1 SEHNR, CDR2 FQNEAQ (reference sequence). CDR3 length: 15 residues. The CDR3 loop reads CASGLVGQGTDTQYF. CDR3 nucleotide sequence: TGTGCCAGCGGCTTAGTCGGACAGGGCACAGATACGCAGTATTTT.

The sample holds one count of this clonotype. This may arise from a read error, as a much more abundant clone is one base away. The J gene is TRBJ1-6, the V gene TRBV7-9; a possible D gene is TRBD1 (6 bases). Per the germline V gene, CDR1 is SEHNR and CDR2 is FQNEAQ (reference sequence). The CDR3 is 15 amino acids. The CDR3 region has the DNA TGTGCCAGCAGCTTATCGGCAGGGGATAATTCACCCCCCCACTTT. Translating gives CASSLSAGDNSPPHF.

Turning to this clonotype: At one end, the junction sequence differs from germline, possibly due to a read error. The rearrangement links TRBV11-2 to TRBJ1-2; D may be TRBD1 (6 bases). This CDR3 comprises 13 residues. Germline V lookup: CDR1 SGHAT, CDR2 FQNNGV. CDR3 sequence: CASSLDSNYDYTF. Here the CDR3 DNA reads TGTGCCAGTAGCTTGGACAGTAACTATGACTACACCTTC.

Remarks on this clonotype: A much larger clonotype is one base distant, so this may be a read error. The chain carries TRBV7-9 and TRBJ1-2; possibly TRBD1 for D (6 bases). The germline V gene has CDR1 SEHNR and CDR2 FQNEAQ (reference sequence). The CDR3 covers 12 residues. The chain's CDR3 is CATSSPTGFYTF. For the CDR3, the DNA is TGTGCCACCAGCTCACCTACAGGGTTCTACACCTTC.

With respect to this clonotype: This could be a read error, since a much larger clone is one nucleotide away. The chain recombines TRBV5-6 with TRBJ2-2, with TRBD2 matching over 8 bases. Germline CDR1 and CDR2: SGHDT and YYEEEE. The CDR3 is 16 residues long. CDR3 protein: CASSLAGTRDTGEPFF. In DNA form, the CDR3 reads TGTGCCAGCAGCCTAGCCGGGACTAGAGATACCGGGGAGCCGTTTTTT.